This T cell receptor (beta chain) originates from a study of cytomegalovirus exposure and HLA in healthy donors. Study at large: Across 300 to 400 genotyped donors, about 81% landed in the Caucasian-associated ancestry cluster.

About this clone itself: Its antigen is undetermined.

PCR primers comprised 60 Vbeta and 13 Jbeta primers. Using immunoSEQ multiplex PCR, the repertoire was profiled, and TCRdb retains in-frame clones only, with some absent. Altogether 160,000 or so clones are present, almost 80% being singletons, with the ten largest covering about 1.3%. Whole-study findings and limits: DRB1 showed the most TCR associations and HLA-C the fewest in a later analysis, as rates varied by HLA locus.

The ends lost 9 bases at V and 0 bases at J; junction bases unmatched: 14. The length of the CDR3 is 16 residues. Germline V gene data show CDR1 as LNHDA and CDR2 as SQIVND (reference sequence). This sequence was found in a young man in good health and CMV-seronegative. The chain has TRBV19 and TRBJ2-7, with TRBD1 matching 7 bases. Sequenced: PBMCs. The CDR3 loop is CARTVGRGQSSYEQYF. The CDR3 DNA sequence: TGTGCCAGGACCGTTGGTAGGGGGCAAAGCTCCTACGAGCAGTACTTC. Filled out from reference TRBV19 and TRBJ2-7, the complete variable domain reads DGGITQSPKYLFRKEGQNVTLSCEQNLNHDAMYWYRQDPGQGLRLIYYSQIVNDFQKGDIAEGYSVSREKKESFPLTVTSAQKNPTAFYLCARTVGRGQSSYEQYFGPGTRLTVT.